This entry lists 29 T cell receptor beta chains sequenced from one sample in a study of T cell repertoires in cytomegalovirus infection (dated by TCRdb to between 2018 and 2021). Reads for this sample came from an Illumina HiSeq 1500. TCRdb reran the public reads through fastp at Q25 and MiXCR, keeping productive beta chains. CDR3 protein sequences are deduplicated, and each keeps its most common genes and DNA. The sample includes some 70,000 distinct CDR3 sequences, with about 22% observed a single time. The ten largest clones represent around three quarters of the sample. Their target antigens are unknown. Sequencing was done on a sample of PBMCs, sequenced either directly or after in vitro stimulation (not recorded which). These TCRs come from a human donor in good health (CMV status not recorded). Some clones in this sample may be carry-over from other donors' samples.

The chain joins TRBV28 to TRBJ2-2; TRBD1 is a possible D gene (6 bases). V lost 4 bases and J lost 4, with 16 bases in between. Germline V lookup: CDR1 MDHEN, CDR2 SYDVKM. The CDR3 sequence is 16 residues long. In nucleotides, the CDR3 is TGTGCCAGCAGTTCCATCCTCCGGGACATCACCGGGGAGCTGTTTTTT. Translated, it gives CASSSILRDITGELFF. Drawing the rest from reference TRBV28 and TRBJ2-2, the complete variable domain is DVKVTQSSRYLVKRTGEKVFLECVQDMDHENMFWYRQDPGLGLRLIYFSYDVKMKEKGDIPEGYSVSREKKERFSLILESASTNQTSMYLCASSSILRDITGELFFGEGSRLTVL.

The chain links TRBV5-4 to TRBJ2-1; the match to TRBD1 covers 11 bases. The CDR3 is 15 residues long. Germline lookup yields CDR1 SGHNT and CDR2 YYREEE (reference sequence). V gave up 0 bases and J gave up 9 bases; unmatched junction bases: 5. CDR3 DNA: TGTGCCAGCAGCTTGGTGTCCGGGACAGGGGGTGAGCAGTTCTTC. Translated, it gives CASSLVSGTGGEQFF.

The V gene is TRBV6-2 or TRBV6-3, the J gene TRBJ2-6; unclear D gene. In germline, CDR1 is MNHEY, CDR2 SVGEGT. The CDR3 spans 16 residues. Trimming pared 2 bases from V and 0 bases from J, leaving 8 bases between. CDR3 in amino acids: CASSYGFSSGANVLTF. DNA of the CDR3: TGTGCCAGCAGTTACGGCTTTTCCTCTGGGGCCAACGTCCTGACTTTC.

The rearrangement joins TRBV27 to TRBJ2-1; TRBD2 might be the D (6 bases). The CDR3 is 15 residues long. V lost 2 bases, J lost 9 bases, and 17 bases lay in between. Germline values: CDR1 MNHEY, CDR2 SMNVEV (reference sequence). CDR3 nucleotides: TGTGCCAGCAGTTTAACCGGGAGCGGGTCTTTTGAGCAGTTCTTC. Protein product: CASSLTGSGSFEQFF.

This clonotype was recorded once. The chain is built from TRBV6-8 and TRBJ1-2; D gene unclear. This CDR3 is built from 13 residues. Germline CDR1 is MNHGY and CDR2 is SAAAGT. Trimming took 10 bases from V and 4 from J, leaving 16 bases between them. The chain's CDR3 is CANFDRGSYGYTF. The DNA for the CDR3 is TGTGCCAACTTTGATAGAGGGAGCTATGGCTACACCTTC.

V and J are TRBV12-3 or TRBV12-4 and TRBJ2-6; D is uncertain. The CDR3 has 15 amino acids. Trimming stripped 2 bases from V and 1 base from J, with 6 bases between. The CDR3 bases are TGTGCCAGCAGTTTAATAGGGTCTGGGGCCAACGTCCTGACTTTC. Translating it yields CASSLIGSGANVLTF.

The chain links TRBV4-1 to TRBJ1-3, with TRBD1 matching 7 bases. V shed 4 bases and J 0 bases; nucleotides not matched to a gene: 15. The germline V gene has CDR1 MGHRA and CDR2 YSYEKL. This CDR3 is 19 amino acids long. The CDR3, as DNA: TGCGCCAGCAGCCGGGACCGGGACAGTGGGACGCTCTCTGGAAACACCATATATTTT. Translating it yields CASSRDRDSGTLSGNTIYF.

V and J are TRBV12-3 or TRBV12-4 and TRBJ2-5, with 7 bases identical to TRBD1. There are 12 residues in the CDR3. Trimming removed 7 bases from V and 5 bases from J; junction bases left unmatched: 4. The CDR3: CASNLQGETQYF. The DNA of the CDR3 is TGTGCCAGCAACCTACAGGGGGAGACCCAGTACTTC.

The chain has TRBV7-2 and TRBJ1-5; 7 nucleotides match TRBD1. The length of the CDR3 is 15 residues. J gave up 1 base and V 1 base, and 1 base lay outside the gene matches. Germline V gene lookup returns CDR1 SGHTA and CDR2 FQGNSA. The CDR3 protein is CASSLDRGSNQPQHF. In DNA form, the CDR3 reads TGTGCCAGCAGCTTAGACAGGGGCAGCAATCAGCCCCAGCATTTT.

This clonotype has just a few counts. J is TRBJ1-1 and V is TRBV5-1; a weak D match, TRBD1 (5 bases). V was shortened by 7 bases and J by 2 bases, with 15 bases between the two germline ends. Germline V gene sequence: CDR1 SGHRS, CDR2 YFSETQ. This CDR3 has 14 residues. CDR3 residues: CASGQGAVNTEAFF. CDR3 nucleotides: TGCGCCAGCGGTCAGGGAGCAGTCAACACTGAAGCTTTCTTT.

This clonotype was observed a few times. V usage is TRBV7-9 and J usage is TRBJ2-7; TRBD2 matches 11 bases. CDR1 SEHNR and CDR2 FQNEAQ come from the germline V gene (reference sequence). Losses at the gene ends were 5 bases for V and 5 bases for J; bases not matched to a gene: 8. This CDR3 is 15 amino acids long. CDR3 nucleotide sequence: TGTGCCAGCAGCCCAACTAGCGGGGGAACCGACGAGCAGTACGTC. Translation gives CASSPTSGGTDEQYV.

This chain joins TRBV5-1 and TRBJ2-1; no definite D call. The CDR3 sequence is 15 residues long. Germline values: CDR1 SGHRS, CDR2 YFSETQ. Trimming stripped 3 bases from V and 1 base from J, with 11 bases between. The CDR3 DNA follows: TGCGCCAGCAGCTCCACCCTAGGATCCTACAATGAGCAGTTCTTC. It codes for CASSSTLGSYNEQFF.

This clonotype was seen a handful of times. The chain combines TRBV15 with TRBJ1-1; D is unresolved. The germline V gene has CDR1 LNHNV and CDR2 YYDKDF (reference sequence). V dropped 0 bases and J dropped 2 bases, with 7 bases sitting between them. The CDR3 runs to 14 residues. The CDR3: CATSRDYTNTEAFF. The CDR3 coding sequence is TGTGCCACCAGCAGAGATTACACCAACACTGAAGCTTTCTTT.

This sequence joins TRBV14 and TRBJ1-5, with a tentative D call TRBD1 (6 bases). Germline lookup yields CDR1 SGHDN and CDR2 FVKESK. This CDR3 spans 14 amino acids. The germline V and J ends were trimmed by 1 base and 2 bases, with 6 bases remaining between them. CDR3 protein: CASSQAGGNQPQHF. The CDR3 region has the DNA TGTGCCAGCAGCCAAGCAGGGGGCAATCAGCCCCAGCATTTT.

The table lists this clonotype with a few counts. The CDR3 sequence: CASSQAFRGGGTDTQYF. CDR3 nucleotide sequence: TGCGCCAGCAGCCAAGCCTTCCGAGGGGGGGGCACAGATACGCAGTATTTT. This sequence joins TRBV4-3 and TRBJ2-3, with a weak D call TRBD2 (7 bases). V lost 1 base and J lost 1, with 15 bases in between. The germline V gene has CDR1 LGHNA and CDR2 YSLEER. The CDR3 extends over 17 amino acids.

This clonotype was counted a few times. The chain carries TRBV6-5 and TRBJ1-2, with 9 bases identical to TRBD1. Per the germline V gene, CDR1 is MNHEY and CDR2 is SVGAGI. The trim removed 5 bases at V and 4 bases at J, leaving 14 bases unmatched. The CDR3 contains 17 residues. Here the CDR3 reads CASSREGQGIVGYGYTF. CDR3 in DNA: TGTGCCAGCAGTCGGGAGGGACAGGGAATCGTAGGCTATGGCTACACCTTC.

The chain couples TRBV28 to TRBJ2-7; D is unresolved. V gave up 6 bases and J gave up 4 bases, with 4 bases separating them. The CDR3 runs to 10 residues. Looked up from germline, CDR1 is MDHEN and CDR2 is SYDVKM. CDR3 in amino acids: CASSRYEQYF. The CDR3 region has the DNA TGTGCCAGCAGCAGATACGAGCAGTACTTC.

Only a few counts were recorded for this clonotype. This CDR3 reads CASSYSRGGTYTGELFF. In nucleotides, the CDR3 is TGTGCCAGCAGTTACTCGAGAGGAGGGACTTACACCGGGGAGCTGTTTTTT. The genes are TRBV6-6 and TRBJ2-2; possibly TRBD2 for D (6 bases). Trimming removed 0 bases from V and 3 bases from J, with 14 bases in between. The CDR3 is 17 amino acids. Germline V gene sequence: CDR1 MNHNY, CDR2 SVGAGI (reference sequence).

This chain uses TRBV19 with TRBJ2-2, with 7 positions matching TRBD1. V dropped 8 bases and J dropped 0; count of bases not matched to a gene: 6. Germline assignment: CDR1 LNHDA and CDR2 SQIVND (reference sequence). The CDR3 contains 15 residues. Here the CDR3 reads CASRNRGANTGELFF. As DNA, the CDR3 is TGTGCCAGTCGGAACAGGGGTGCGAACACCGGGGAGCTGTTTTTT.

The V gene is TRBV28, the J gene TRBJ2-1, with D unclear. This CDR3 region has 15 residues. V lost 1 base and J lost 6, with 13 bases in between. Per germline, CDR1 MDHEN and CDR2 SYDVKM. CDR3 sequence: CASSLFRQSSNEQFF. In nucleotides, the CDR3 is TGTGCCAGCAGTTTATTCAGGCAATCGTCCAATGAGCAGTTCTTC.

The chain is built from TRBV7-8 and TRBJ1-1, with a weak D call TRBD1 (5 bases). Germline CDR1 and CDR2: SGHVS and FQNEAQ. V was shortened by 0 bases and J by 1 base, with 9 bases between the two germline ends. This CDR3 region has 15 residues. The CDR3 here is CASSLARGPNTEAFF. In DNA, the CDR3 is TGTGCCAGCAGCTTAGCACGGGGACCGAACACTGAAGCTTTCTTT.

The chain joins TRBV14 to TRBJ1-5; D is ambiguous. Trimming cost V 1 base and J 4 bases, with 5 bases left between them. The CDR3 has 13 amino acids. CDR1 and CDR2 (germline): SGHDN, FVKESK. CDR3 nucleotide sequence: TGTGCCAGCAGCCAAGGTCCTAATCAGCCCCAGCATTTT. Translating it yields CASSQGPNQPQHF.

The chain carries TRBV7-9 and TRBJ2-5; 9 bases align to TRBD2. The CDR3 loop spans 16 amino acids. The germline CDR1 and CDR2 sequences are SEHNR and FQNEAQ (reference sequence). V lost 0 bases, J lost 6 bases, and 8 bases stayed unmatched. CDR3 sequence: CASSLAGGRAPKTQYF. The CDR3, as DNA: TGTGCCAGCAGCTTAGCTGGCGGGAGGGCGCCGAAGACCCAGTACTTC.

This chain links TRBV12-3 or TRBV12-4 with TRBJ2-3; 7 nucleotides align to TRBD2. The junction had 2 bases not matched to a gene; V was cut back by 5 bases and J by 0 bases. The length of the CDR3 is 14 residues. The CDR3 nucleotides read TGTGCCAGCAGTCGGGGGGACAGCACAGATACGCAGTATTTT. This codes for CASSRGDSTDTQYF.

The chain links TRBV7-2 to TRBJ2-1; D gene ambiguous. The V end was cut by 4 bases, the J end by 4 bases, with 17 bases between. This CDR3 contains 16 residues. Germline V CDR1 and CDR2: SGHTA, FQGNSA. CDR3 sequence: CASSSQSASRYNEQFF. The CDR3 DNA reads as TGTGCCAGCAGCTCCCAGTCCGCATCACGATACAATGAGCAGTTCTTC.

The chain carries TRBV14 and TRBJ2-1; no firm D call. CDR3 length equals 14 residues. The germline CDR1 and CDR2 sequences are SGHDN and FVKESK. The germline V and J ends were trimmed by 1 base and 3 bases, with 7 bases remaining between them. The CDR3 DNA reads as TGTGCCAGCAGCCAAGCGCCCGGCTACAATGAGCAGTTCTTC. Protein sequence: CASSQAPGYNEQFF.

The table lists this clonotype with a few counts. V and J are TRBV20-1 and TRBJ2-7, with 7 positions matching TRBD2. This CDR3 is 13 amino acids long. The germline gives CDR1 DFQATT, CDR2 SNEGSKA (reference sequence). J gave up 2 bases and V 1 base, and 2 bases lay outside the gene matches. CDR3 loop: CSARASGPYEQYF. CDR3 coding DNA: TGCAGTGCTAGAGCTAGCGGTCCCTACGAGCAGTACTTC.

This chain uses TRBV5-6 with TRBJ2-3; the D gene is possibly TRBD1 (5 bases). Trimming pared 4 bases from V and 4 bases from J, leaving 13 bases between. Germline V gene lookup returns CDR1 SGHDT and CDR2 YYEEEE. CDR3 length equals 14 residues. CDR3 protein: CASSLVSTADTQYF. The CDR3 region has the DNA TGTGCCAGCAGCCTAGTTTCGACAGCAGATACGCAGTATTTT.

About this clonotype: An end of the junction differs from the germline gene, which may be a read error. The CDR3 here is CASSGFTGGLFF. DNA of the CDR3: TGCGCCAGCTCAGGGTTCACCGGGGGGCTGTTTTTT. This chain connects TRBV23-1 to TRBJ2-2; D perhaps matches TRBD2 (6 bases). TRBV23-1 is marked as an open reading frame, function uncertain. This CDR3 region has 12 residues.